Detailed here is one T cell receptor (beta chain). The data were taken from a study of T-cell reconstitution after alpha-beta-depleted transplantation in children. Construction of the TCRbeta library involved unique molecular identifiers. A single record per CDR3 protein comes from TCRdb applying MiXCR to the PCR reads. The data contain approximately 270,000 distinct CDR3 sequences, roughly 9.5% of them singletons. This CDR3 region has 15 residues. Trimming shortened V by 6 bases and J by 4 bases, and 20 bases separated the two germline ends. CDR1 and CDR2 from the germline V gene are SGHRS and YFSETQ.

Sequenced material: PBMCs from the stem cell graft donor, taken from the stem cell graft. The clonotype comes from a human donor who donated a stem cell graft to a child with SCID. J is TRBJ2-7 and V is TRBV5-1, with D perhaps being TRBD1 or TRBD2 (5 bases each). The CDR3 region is CASTPGTEIAYEQYF. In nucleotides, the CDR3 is TGCGCCAGCACCCCCGGGACGGAGATAGCGTACGAGCAGTACTTC.